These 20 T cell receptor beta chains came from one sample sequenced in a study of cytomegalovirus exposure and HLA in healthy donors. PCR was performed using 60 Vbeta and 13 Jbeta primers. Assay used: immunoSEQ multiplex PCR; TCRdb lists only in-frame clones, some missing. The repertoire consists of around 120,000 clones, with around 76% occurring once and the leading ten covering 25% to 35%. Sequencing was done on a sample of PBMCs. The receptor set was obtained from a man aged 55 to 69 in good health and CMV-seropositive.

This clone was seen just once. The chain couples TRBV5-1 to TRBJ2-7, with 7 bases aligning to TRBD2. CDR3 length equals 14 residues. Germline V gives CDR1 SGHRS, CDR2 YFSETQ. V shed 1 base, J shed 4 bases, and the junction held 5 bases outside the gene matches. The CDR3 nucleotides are TGCGCCAGCAGCTTGATAGGGAGGGCTTACGAGCAGTACTTC. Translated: CASSLIGRAYEQYF.

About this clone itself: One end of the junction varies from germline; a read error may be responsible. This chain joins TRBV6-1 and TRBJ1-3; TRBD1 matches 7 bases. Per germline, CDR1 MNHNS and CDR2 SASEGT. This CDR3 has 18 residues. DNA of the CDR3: TGTGCCAGCAGTGATTTTCGACAGGGCATCCACTCTAGAAACACCATATATTTT. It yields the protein CASSDFRQGIHSRNTIYF.

The CDR3 reads CASSSIQGAWNQPQHF. In nucleotides, the CDR3 is TGTGCCAGCAGTTCCATTCAGGGGGCCTGGAATCAGCCCCAGCATTTT. The V and J genes are TRBV28 and TRBJ1-5, with 8 bases that match TRBD1. There are 16 residues in the CDR3. Per germline, CDR1 MDHEN and CDR2 SYDVKM. V shed 4 bases, J shed 4 bases, and the junction held 9 bases outside the gene matches.

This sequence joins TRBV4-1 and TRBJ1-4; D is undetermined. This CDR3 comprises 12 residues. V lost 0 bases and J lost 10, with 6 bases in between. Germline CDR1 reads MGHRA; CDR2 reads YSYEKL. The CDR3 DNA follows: TGCGCCAGCAGCCAAGACATCGGAAAACTGTTTTTT. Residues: CASSQDIGKLFF.

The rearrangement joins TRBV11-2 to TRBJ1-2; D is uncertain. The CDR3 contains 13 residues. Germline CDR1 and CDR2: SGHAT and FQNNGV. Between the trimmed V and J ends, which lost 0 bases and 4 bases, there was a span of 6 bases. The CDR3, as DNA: TGTGCCAGCAGCTTAGATAACGGCTATGGCTACACCTTC. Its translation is CASSLDNGYGYTF. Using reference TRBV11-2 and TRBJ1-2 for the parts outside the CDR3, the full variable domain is EAGVAQSPRYKIIEKRQSVAFWCNPISGHATLYWYQQILGQGPKLLIQFQNNGVVDDSQLPKDRFSAERLKGVDSTLKIQPAKLEDSAVYLCASSLDNGYGYTFGSGTRLTVV.

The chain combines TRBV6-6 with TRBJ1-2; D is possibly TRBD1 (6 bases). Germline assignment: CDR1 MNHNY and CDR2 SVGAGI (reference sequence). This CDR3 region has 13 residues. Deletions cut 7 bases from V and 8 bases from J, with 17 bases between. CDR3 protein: CASTVQGQGGYTF. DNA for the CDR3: TGTGCCAGCACCGTCCAGGGTCAGGGGGGCTACACCTTC.

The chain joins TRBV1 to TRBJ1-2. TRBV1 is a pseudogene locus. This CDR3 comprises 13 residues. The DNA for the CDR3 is TGCACCAGCGACCGGCGGGCGAGGTTTGGCTACACCTTC. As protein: CTSDRRARFGYTF.

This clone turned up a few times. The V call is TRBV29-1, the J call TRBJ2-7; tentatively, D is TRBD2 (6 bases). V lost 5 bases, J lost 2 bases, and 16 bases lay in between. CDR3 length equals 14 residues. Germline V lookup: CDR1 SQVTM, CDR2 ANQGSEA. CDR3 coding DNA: TGCAGCGTTAAACCCCACGGAGGGGCCTACGAGCAGTACTTC. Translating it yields CSVKPHGGAYEQYF.

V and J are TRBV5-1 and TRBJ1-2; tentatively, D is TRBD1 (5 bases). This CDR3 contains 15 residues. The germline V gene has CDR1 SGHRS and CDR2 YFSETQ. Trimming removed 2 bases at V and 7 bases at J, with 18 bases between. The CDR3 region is CASSLNAGLTGGYTF. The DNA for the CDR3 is TGCGCCAGCAGCTTAAACGCAGGGTTAACGGGTGGCTACACCTTC. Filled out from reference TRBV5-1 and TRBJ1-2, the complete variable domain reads KAGVTQTPRYLIKTRGQQVTLSCSPISGHRSVSWYQQTPGQGLQFLFEYFSETQRNKGNFPGRFSGRQFSNSRSEMNVSTLELGDSALYLCASSLNAGLTGGYTFGSGTRLTVV.

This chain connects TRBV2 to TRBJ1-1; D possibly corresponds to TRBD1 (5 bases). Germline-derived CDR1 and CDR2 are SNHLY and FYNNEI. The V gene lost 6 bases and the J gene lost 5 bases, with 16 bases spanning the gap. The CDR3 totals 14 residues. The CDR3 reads CASRGPGKETEAFF. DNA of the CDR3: TGTGCCAGCAGAGGACCAGGGAAGGAGACTGAAGCTTTCTTT.

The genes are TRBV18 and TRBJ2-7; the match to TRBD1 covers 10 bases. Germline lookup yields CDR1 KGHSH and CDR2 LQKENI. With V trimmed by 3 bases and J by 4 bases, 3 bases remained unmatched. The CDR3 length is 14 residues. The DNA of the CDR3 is TGTGCCAGCTCACCCGGGACAGGGGAATACGAGCAGTACTTC. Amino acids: CASSPGTGEYEQYF.

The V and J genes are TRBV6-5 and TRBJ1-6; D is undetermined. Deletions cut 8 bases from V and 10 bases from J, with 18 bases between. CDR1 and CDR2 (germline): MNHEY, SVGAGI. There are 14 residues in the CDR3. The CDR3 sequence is CASWMREAGSPLHF. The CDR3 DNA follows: TGTGCCAGCTGGATGCGGGAGGCGGGATCACCCCTCCACTTT.

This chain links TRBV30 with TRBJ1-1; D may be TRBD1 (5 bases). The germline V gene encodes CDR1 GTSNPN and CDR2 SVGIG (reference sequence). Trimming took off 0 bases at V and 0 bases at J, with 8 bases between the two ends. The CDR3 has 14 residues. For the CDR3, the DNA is TGTGCCTGGAGTGTCGGGGGGATGAACACTGAAGCTTTCTTT. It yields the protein CAWSVGGMNTEAFF.

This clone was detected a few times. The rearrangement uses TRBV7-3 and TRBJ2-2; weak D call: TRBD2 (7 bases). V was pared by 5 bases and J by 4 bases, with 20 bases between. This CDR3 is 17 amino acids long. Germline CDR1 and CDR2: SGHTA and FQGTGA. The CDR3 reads CASSPRGGGASTGELFF. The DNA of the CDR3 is TGTGCCAGCAGCCCGAGAGGAGGGGGGGCCAGCACCGGGGAGCTGTTTTTT.

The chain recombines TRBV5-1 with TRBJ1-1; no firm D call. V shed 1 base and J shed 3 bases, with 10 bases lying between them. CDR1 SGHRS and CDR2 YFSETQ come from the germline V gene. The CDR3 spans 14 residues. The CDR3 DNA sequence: TGCGCCAGCAGCTTGACTTCCATTGACACTGAAGCTTTCTTT. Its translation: CASSLTSIDTEAFF.

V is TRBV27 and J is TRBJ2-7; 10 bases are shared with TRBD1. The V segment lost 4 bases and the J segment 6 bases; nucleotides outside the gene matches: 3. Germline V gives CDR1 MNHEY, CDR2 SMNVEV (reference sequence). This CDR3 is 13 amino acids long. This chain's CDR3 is CASSWDRGAEQYF. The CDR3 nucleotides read TGTGCCAGCAGTTGGGACAGGGGCGCCGAGCAGTACTTC.

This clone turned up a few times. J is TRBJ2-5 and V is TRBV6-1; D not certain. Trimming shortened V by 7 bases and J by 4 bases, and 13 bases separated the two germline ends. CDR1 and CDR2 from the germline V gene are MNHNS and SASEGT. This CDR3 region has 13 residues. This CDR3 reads CASIQDRVETQYF. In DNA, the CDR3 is TGTGCCAGCATCCAAGACCGGGTAGAGACCCAGTACTTC.

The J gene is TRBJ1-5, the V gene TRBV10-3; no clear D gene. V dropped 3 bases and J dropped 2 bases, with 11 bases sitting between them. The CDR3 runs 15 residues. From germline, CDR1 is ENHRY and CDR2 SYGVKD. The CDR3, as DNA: TGTGCCATCAGTGATGAGTTCCGGGGCAATCAGCCCCAGCATTTT. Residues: CAISDEFRGNQPQHF.

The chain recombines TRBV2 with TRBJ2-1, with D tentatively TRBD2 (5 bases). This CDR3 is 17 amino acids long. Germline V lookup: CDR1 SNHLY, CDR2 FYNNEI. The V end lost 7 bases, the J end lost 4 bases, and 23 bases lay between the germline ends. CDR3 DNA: TGTGCCAGCAATTCCCCCCCGGGAAGCGGTCGGTACAATGAGCAGTTCTTC. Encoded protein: CASNSPPGSGRYNEQFF.

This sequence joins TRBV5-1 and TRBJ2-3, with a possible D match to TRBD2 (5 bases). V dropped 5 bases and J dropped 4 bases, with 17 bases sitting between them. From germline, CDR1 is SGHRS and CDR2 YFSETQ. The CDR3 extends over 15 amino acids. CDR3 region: CASSRGLGDADTQYF. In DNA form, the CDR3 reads TGCGCCAGCAGTCGGGGTTTGGGCGATGCAGATACGCAGTATTTT.